The sequence of this TCR beta chain was determined in a study of blood T cell repertoires in COVID-19. Germline loops: CDR1 LNHDA, CDR2 SQIVND (reference sequence). Trimming left V 4 bases short and J 7 bases short, with 17 bases between. This CDR3 is 15 amino acids long. Profiled with immunoSEQ multiplex PCR; TCRdb holds only in-frame clones, not every one. The data show over 350,000 clones, 87% seen once. This clone was detected many times. Sequenced input: PBMCs or T cells enriched from blood (not recorded which). The chain is built from TRBV19 and TRBJ1-5; D unclear. The source is a woman aged 18 to 35 with acute COVID-19. The CDR3 bases are TGTGCCAGTAGTACCGGCGGAGGGAGGACCCAGCCCCAGCATTTT. Translating it yields CASSTGGGRTQPQHF.